This T cell receptor (beta chain) was obtained from a study of beta chain features in type 1 diabetes. Whole-study results and caveats: Patients showed naive, central memory and Treg TCRB repertoires that appeared more similar than those of healthy donors.

Naive, central memory, regulatory and stem cell-like memory cells within the CD4+ compartment were sorted using CD45RO/CCR7/CD25/CD127/CD95/CD27. Purity above 98% was achieved in all sorted populations. Note on this clone: The antigen is unknown.

Sequenced material consisted of expressed TCRB transcripts (all of the isolated RNA was reverse transcribed). Sequencing was performed with immunoSEQ multiplex PCR; in TCRdb, only in-frame clones are kept and a portion is missing. The repertoire holds about 410,000 clones, 11% to 15% seen once, with roughly 0.033% in the top ten. Germline values: CDR1 SGDLS, CDR2 YYNGEE. This CDR3 region has 14 residues. V dropped 3 bases and J dropped 10; count of bases not matched to a gene: 9. Material for sequencing was naive CD4+ T cells from blood. The sequence was obtained from a man aged 25-45 years in good health. V is TRBV9 and J is TRBJ2-1; 8 bases fit TRBD2. The CDR3 region has the DNA TGTGCCAGCAGCGAAGCTAGCGGGCCCGGAGAGCAGTTCTTC. It yields the protein CASSEASGPGEQFF.